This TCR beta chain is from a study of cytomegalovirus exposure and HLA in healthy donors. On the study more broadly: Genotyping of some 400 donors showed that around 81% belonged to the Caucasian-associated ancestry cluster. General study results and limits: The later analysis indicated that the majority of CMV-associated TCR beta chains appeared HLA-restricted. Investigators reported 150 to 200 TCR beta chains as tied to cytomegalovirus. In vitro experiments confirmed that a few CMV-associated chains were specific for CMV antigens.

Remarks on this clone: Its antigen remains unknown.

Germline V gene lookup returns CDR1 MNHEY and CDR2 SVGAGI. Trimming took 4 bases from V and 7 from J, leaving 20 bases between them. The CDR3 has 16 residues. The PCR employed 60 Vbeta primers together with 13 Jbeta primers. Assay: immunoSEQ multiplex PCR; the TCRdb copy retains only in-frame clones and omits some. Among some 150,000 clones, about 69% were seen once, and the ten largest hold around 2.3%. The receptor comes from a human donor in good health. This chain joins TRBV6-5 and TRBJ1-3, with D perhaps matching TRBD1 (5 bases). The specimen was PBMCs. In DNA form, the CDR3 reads TGTGCCAGCAGTTCGGGACCCGCTGCGGGGGAGAACACCATATATTTT. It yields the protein CASSSGPAAGENTIYF.